This note documents a single TCR beta chain sequence. The source of the sample is a study of blood T cell repertoires in COVID-19. The wider study: Acute and convalescent COVID-19 samples came from the United States, Italy and Spain. PBMCs, B-cell-depleted T cells, or T cells were the source of the cDNA or gDNA that made up the material.

Authors' data handling: Amplification of reference gene primers provided the estimated nucleated cell counts. Some clones are missing from TCRdb's copy, which holds only in-frame ones; the method was immunoSEQ multiplex PCR. That table supplies the V and J calls and clone size; D and trimming were determined from the DNA. The sample carries tens of thousands of clones, approximately 83% recorded once. The Seattle patients, enrolled during active infection, were followed longitudinally. The CDR3 is 15 amino acids. Germline-derived CDR1 and CDR2 are MNHNY and SVGAGI (reference sequence). The junction had 8 bases not matched to a gene; V was cut back by 2 bases and J by 6 bases.

The specimen sequenced was peripheral blood. The receptor was isolated from a middle-aged man with COVID-19, enrolled during active disease. This chain connects TRBV6-6 to TRBJ1-1; TRBD1 agrees at 8 bases. Here the CDR3 reads CASSYHRDRRPEAFF. For the CDR3, the DNA is TGTGCCAGCAGTTACCACCGGGACAGGAGACCTGAAGCTTTCTTT.